This T cell receptor beta chain was found in a study of blood T cell repertoires in COVID-19. Study background: In each case, the material was cDNA or gDNA derived from T cells, B-cell-depleted T cells, or PBMCs.

Methods used by the authors: Amplification of reference gene primers was used by the study to estimate nucleated cell counts. The repertoire was sequenced with immunoSEQ multiplex PCR; TCRdb's copy has only in-frame clones and lacks some. V, J and clone size are taken as reported in that table, and D and trimming were inferred from the DNA itself. This table holds over 130,000 clones, about three quarters found once. Trimming pared 1 base from V and 2 bases from J, leaving 20 bases between. This CDR3 has 18 residues. Germline values: CDR1 SGHRS, CDR2 YFSETQ. This TCR was sampled from a man between 50 and 59 years old with acute or convalescent COVID-19. Sequencing input: peripheral blood. This chain links TRBV5-1 with TRBJ2-3, with a weak D call TRBD2 (5 bases). The CDR3 loop is CASSLIPPSGSSTDTQYF. CDR3 nucleotide sequence: TGCGCCAGCAGCTTGATCCCACCTTCGGGGTCTTCCACAGATACGCAGTATTTT.